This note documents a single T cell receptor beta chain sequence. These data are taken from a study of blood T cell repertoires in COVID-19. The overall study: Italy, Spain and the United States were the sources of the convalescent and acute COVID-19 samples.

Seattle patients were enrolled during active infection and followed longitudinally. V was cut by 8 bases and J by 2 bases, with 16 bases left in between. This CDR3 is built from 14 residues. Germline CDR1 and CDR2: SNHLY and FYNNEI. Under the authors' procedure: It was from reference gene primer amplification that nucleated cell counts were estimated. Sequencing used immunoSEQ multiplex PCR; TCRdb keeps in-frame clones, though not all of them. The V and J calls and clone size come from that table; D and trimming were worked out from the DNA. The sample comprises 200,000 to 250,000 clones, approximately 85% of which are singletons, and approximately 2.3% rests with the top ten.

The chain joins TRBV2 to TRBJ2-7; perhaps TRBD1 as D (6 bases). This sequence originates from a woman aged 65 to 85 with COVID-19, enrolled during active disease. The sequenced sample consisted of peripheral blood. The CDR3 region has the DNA TGTGCCAGCTTGCGAGCCAGGGGCCCCTACGAGCAGTACTTC. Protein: CASLRARGPYEQYF.